This T cell receptor beta chain was sequenced in a study of blood T cell repertoires in COVID-19. The wider study: In each case, the material was cDNA or gDNA derived from T cells, B-cell-depleted T cells, or PBMCs.

The Seattle site enrolled patients during active infection and followed them longitudinally. Trimming pared 7 bases from V and 4 bases from J, leaving 16 bases between. There are 14 residues in the CDR3. CDR1 LNHDA and CDR2 SQIVND come from the germline V gene (reference sequence). Method: immunoSEQ multiplex PCR; TCRdb's copy keeps in-frame clones and lacks some. Counted here are approximately 180,000 clones, more than 70% occurring once; the ten biggest clones make up 15% to 20%. Specimen: peripheral blood. The rearrangement links TRBV19 to TRBJ1-2; possibly TRBD1 for D (5 bases). This clonotype was sampled from a person aged 65 to 79 with COVID-19, enrolled during active disease. CDR3 in DNA: TGTGCCAGTAAGGAACAGGTTTCTAGCTATGGCTACACCTTC. Protein: CASKEQVSSYGYTF.